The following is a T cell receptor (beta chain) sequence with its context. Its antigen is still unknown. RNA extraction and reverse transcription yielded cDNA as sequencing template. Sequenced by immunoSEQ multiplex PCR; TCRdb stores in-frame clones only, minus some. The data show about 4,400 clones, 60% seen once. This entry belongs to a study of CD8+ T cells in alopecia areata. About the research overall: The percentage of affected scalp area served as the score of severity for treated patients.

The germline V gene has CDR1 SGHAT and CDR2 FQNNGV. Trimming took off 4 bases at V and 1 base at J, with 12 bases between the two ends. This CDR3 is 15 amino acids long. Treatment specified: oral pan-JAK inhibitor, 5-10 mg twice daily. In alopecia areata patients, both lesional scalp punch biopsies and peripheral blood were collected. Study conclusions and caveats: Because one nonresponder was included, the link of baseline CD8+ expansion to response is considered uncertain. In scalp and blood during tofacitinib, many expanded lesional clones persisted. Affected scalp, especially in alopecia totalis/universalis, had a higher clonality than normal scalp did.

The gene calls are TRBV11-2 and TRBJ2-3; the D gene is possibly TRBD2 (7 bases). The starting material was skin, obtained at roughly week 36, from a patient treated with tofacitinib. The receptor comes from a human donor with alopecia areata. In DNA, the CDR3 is TGTGCCAGCAGCTGGGGGGGGGCTCGCACAGATACGCAGTATTTT. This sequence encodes CASSWGGARTDTQYF.